The clone carrying this T cell receptor (beta chain) occurred a few times. The antigen is unknown. The sample originates from a study of post-analysis software for immune sequencing data. Overall study results and limits: When compared against controls, multiple sclerosis patients showed significantly lower normalized Chao1 diversity. Batch-matched samples strongly co-clustered by F measure. In patients, TRBV5-6, TRBV5-1 and TRBV20-1 belonged to four or five TRBV segments found more frequently than in controls.

Included in the TCR beta cDNA libraries were unique molecular identifiers. The yield from roughly 1 to 10 million T cells was roughly 500,000 cDNA molecules in total. Using its own MiXCR run on the PCR reads, TCRdb lists one record per CDR3 protein. The sample includes about 200,000 distinct CDR3 sequences, 29% of them seen just once. Germline lookup yields CDR1 SGHRS and CDR2 YFSETQ. CDR3 length: 15 amino acids. After removal of 1 base from V and 6 bases from J, the junction contained 6 bases not matched to a gene. This chain uses TRBV5-1 with TRBJ1-5; 8 bases are shared with TRBD1. Sequenced material: blood. This clonotype was sampled from a girl between 2 and 17 years old with multiple sclerosis. CDR3 in amino acids: CASSLTGGIGQPQHF. CDR3 DNA sequence: TGCGCCAGCAGCTTGACAGGGGGAATCGGTCAGCCCCAGCATTTT.